Below are 5 T cell receptor beta chains sequenced from a single sample in a study of T cell clones after liver transplantation. Sequencing used immunoSEQ multiplex PCR; TCRdb keeps in-frame clones, though not all of them. The table shows 45,000 to 55,000 clones, with about 81% occurring only once. Sequenced here: CD4+ T cells from blood, sampled before liver transplant. Receptor source: a human donor who received a liver transplant.

The gene calls are TRBV2 and TRBJ2-1; D gene uncertain. Per germline, CDR1 SNHLY and CDR2 FYNNEI. V gave up 6 bases and J gave up 0 bases, with 12 bases separating them. This CDR3 contains 15 residues. In nucleotides, the CDR3 is TGTGCCAGCAGCGCTGATCAGAGCTCCTACAATGAGCAGTTCTTC. Translation: CASSADQSSYNEQFF. The variable domain in full, with the rest retrieved from reference TRBV2 and TRBJ2-1, is EPEVTQTPSHQVTQMGQEVILRCVPISNHLYFYWYRQILGQKVEFLVSFYNNEISEKSEIFDDQFSVERPDGSNFTLKIRSTKLEDSAMYFCASSADQSSYNEQFFGPGTRLTVL.

The V and J genes are TRBV7-2 and TRBJ1-2, with D tentatively TRBD1 (5 bases). V was cut by 1 base and J by 0 bases, with 9 bases left in between. This CDR3 is 15 amino acids long. Germline-derived CDR1 and CDR2 are SGHTA and FQGNSA. The CDR3 spells CASSLEGISNYGYTF. As DNA, the CDR3 is TGTGCCAGCAGCTTAGAGGGGATTTCTAACTATGGCTACACCTTC.

The rearrangement joins TRBV5-1 to TRBJ1-4, with unresolved D. The CDR3 has 15 amino acids. CDR1 and CDR2 (germline): SGHRS, YFSETQ. Trimming stripped 1 base from V and 0 bases from J, with 7 bases between. The CDR3 sequence: CASSLMGTTNEKLFF. The CDR3, as DNA: TGCGCCAGCAGCTTGATGGGGACAACTAATGAAAAACTGTTTTTT.

The rearrangement links TRBV27 to TRBJ2-2; D remains ambiguous. CDR1 and CDR2 from the germline V gene are MNHEY and SMNVEV (reference sequence). V was clipped by 7 bases and J by 8 bases, with 14 bases between them. This CDR3 has 13 residues. CDR3 bases: TGTGCCAGCATAGGAGTTATAACGGGGGAGCTGTTTTTT. Encoded protein: CASIGVITGELFF.

CDR3 DNA: TGTGCCAGCAGCTTAGAAATGATAGCGGGAGGAGACGAGACCCAGTACTTC. This codes for CASSLEMIAGGDETQYF. The genes are TRBV7-2 and TRBJ2-5; TRBD2 aligns across 10 bases. CDR3 size: 17 residues. The J segment lost 5 bases and the V segment lost 1 base, leaving 10 bases of the junction unmatched. The germline V gene has CDR1 SGHTA and CDR2 FQGNSA.